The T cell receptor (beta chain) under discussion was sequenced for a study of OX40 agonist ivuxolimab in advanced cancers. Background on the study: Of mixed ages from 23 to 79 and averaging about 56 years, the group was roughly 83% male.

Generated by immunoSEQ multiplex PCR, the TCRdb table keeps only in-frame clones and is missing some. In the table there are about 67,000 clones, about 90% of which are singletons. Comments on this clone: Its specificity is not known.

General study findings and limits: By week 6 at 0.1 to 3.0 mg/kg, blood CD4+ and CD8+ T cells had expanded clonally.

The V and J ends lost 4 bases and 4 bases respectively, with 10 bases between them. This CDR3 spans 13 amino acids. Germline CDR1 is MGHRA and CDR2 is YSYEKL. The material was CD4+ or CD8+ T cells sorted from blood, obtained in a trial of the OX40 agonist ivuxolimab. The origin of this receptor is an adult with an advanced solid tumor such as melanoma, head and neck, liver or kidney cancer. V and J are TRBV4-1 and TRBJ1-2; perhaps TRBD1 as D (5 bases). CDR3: CASSRDPTYGYTF. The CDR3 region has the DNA TGCGCCAGCAGCCGGGACCCAACCTATGGCTACACCTTC.